Listed below are T cell receptor beta chains from one sample, sequenced in a study of chemoradiotherapy in HPV16-positive cancers. The method was immunoSEQ multiplex PCR; TCRdb's version includes in-frame clones alone and lacks a portion of them. The table lists 20,000 to 25,000 clones, less than 90% of them singletons, with around 5% in the top ten. This specimen consisted of blood, obtained from a patient who underwent chemoradiotherapy. The origin of the receptors is a human donor with HPV-associated anogenital cancer. Each CDR3 is given with its conserved first and last residue. The D gene is left open where the match is weak. Only part of the rows carry a size: once, few, many, or a class if the clone is expanded.

d_call	v_call	clone_size	j_call	cdr3_nt	cdr3_aa
-	TRBV21-1	-	TRBJ1-1	TGTGCCAGCAGTCAGGTTTTAGCTATTCGCACTGAAGCTTTCTTT	CASSQVLAIRTEAFF
-	TRBV9	once	TRBJ1-1	TGTGCCAGCAGCACCTTTGACAGTAACACTGAAGCTTTCTTT	CASSTFDSNTEAFF
-	TRBV10-2	-	TRBJ2-3	TGCGCCAGCAGTCTTAGCGCGCAGTATTTT	CASSLSAQYF
TRBD1	TRBV19	-	TRBJ2-1	TGTGCCAGTAGTACGCAGGGGGCTTTATTATTCTTC	CASSTQGALLFF
-	TRBV6-1	-	TRBJ2-2	TGTGCCAGCAGTGTTCGGGCAGAGAACACCGGGGAGCTGTTTTTT	CASSVRAENTGELFF
-	TRBV7-3	-	TRBJ2-2	TGTGCCAGCAGCTCAACAGGGTTGGACACCGGGGAGCTGTTTTTT	CASSSTGLDTGELFF
-	TRBV28	-	TRBJ2-5	TGTGCCAGCAGTAGTCCCTGGGGGGGCATGGAGAAGACCCAGTACTTC	CASSSPWGGMEKTQYF
-	TRBV27	-	TRBJ2-5	TGTGCCAGCAGTTTATCGGAGGCGAGGGAGACCCAGTACTTC	CASSLSEARETQYF
-	TRBV5-5	-	TRBJ1-5	TGTGCCAGCAGCTTCCTAGGGGGGCCCAGCCTTAGCAATCAGCCCCAGCATTTT	CASSFLGGPSLSNQPQHF
-	TRBV2	once	TRBJ2-1	TGTGCCAGCAGTATTCTGTCCTACAATGAGCAGTTCTTC	CASSILSYNEQFF
TRBD2	TRBV11-2	-	TRBJ2-7	TGTGCCAGCAGCTTAGAAGGGCAGCGGGGGAGCTACGAGCAGTACTTC	CASSLEGQRGSYEQYF
-	TRBV2	-	TRBJ1-1	TGTGCCAGCAGTCCCCTGGGACAGAACACTGAAGCTTTCTTT	CASSPLGQNTEAFF
TRBD2	TRBV10-3	-	TRBJ2-5	TGTGCCATCAGTGAGATGTGGAGAGCGGGGGCCCAAGAGACCCAGTACTTC	CAISEMWRAGAQETQYF
-	TRBV5-1	-	TRBJ2-3	TGCGCCAGCAGCTTGGTAGCAAGGGTTACAGATACGCAGTATTTT	CASSLVARVTDTQYF
-	TRBV27	-	TRBJ1-2	TGTGCCAGCGGAGGGGTAGCCGGTGGCTACACCTTC	CASGGVAGGYTF
TRBD2	TRBV7-9	once	TRBJ2-5	TGTGCCAGCAGCTTAGTACTAGCGGGGGCCCAAGAGACCCAGTACTTC	CASSLVLAGAQETQYF
-	TRBV5-4	-	TRBJ1-2	TGTGCCAGCAGCTTGGGGGTTAACTATGGCTACACCTTC	CASSLGVNYGYTF
-	TRBV18	-	TRBJ2-2	TGTGCCAGCTCACCCGTGAGTGGGGAGCTGTTTTTT	CASSPVSGELFF
-	TRBV12-5	-	TRBJ2-5	TGTGCTAGTGGTTTGGTTGGAGAGACCCAGTACTTC	CASGLVGETQYF
-	TRBV6-4	-	TRBJ2-3	TGTGCCAGCAGTGACGGGGGTACTAACACAGATACGCAGTATTTT	CASSDGGTNTDTQYF
-	TRBV5-8	-	TRBJ1-4	TGTGCCAGCAGCCTGAAAGGGCGGGCTAATGAAAAACTGTTTTTT	CASSLKGRANEKLFF
TRBD2	TRBV5-6	-	TRBJ2-3	TGTGCCAGCAGTCCGAGCGGGGGTACTAGCACAGATACGCAGTATTTT	CASSPSGGTSTDTQYF
-	TRBV5-8	-	TRBJ2-5	TGTGCCAGCAGCTTCGGTCAAGAGACCCAGTACTTC	CASSFGQETQYF
TRBD1	TRBV19	-	TRBJ1-5	TGTGCCAGTAGGCCCGGAGGCAGGGGGGCTCAGCCCCAGCATTTT	CASRPGGRGAQPQHF
-	TRBV6-1	few	TRBJ1-6	TGTGCCAGCACCCCAGGGGCAGGAGAATATTCACCCCTCCACTTT	CASTPGAGEYSPLHF
-	TRBV11-1	-	TRBJ1-5	TGTGCCAGCAGCTTGGGAAGGGAAGGGAATCAGCCCCAGCATTTT	CASSLGREGNQPQHF
-	TRBV19	-	TRBJ1-1	TGTGCCAGTAGTATGTTTGAAGGGGGCACTGAAGCTTTCTTT	CASSMFEGGTEAFF
-	TRBV30	-	TRBJ2-7	TGTGCCTGGGGGACCCTCTCCTTGAGATACGAGCAGTACTTC	CAWGTLSLRYEQYF
-	TRBV30	-	TRBJ1-2	TGTGCCTGGACACATAAGGGGAACTATGGCTACACCTTC	CAWTHKGNYGYTF
-	TRBV7-9	-	TRBJ1-5	TGTGCCAGCAGCTTCTGGGGAAGCAATCAGCCCCAGCATTTT	CASSFWGSNQPQHF
-	TRBV20-1	-	TRBJ2-3	TGCAGTGCTAAAATGGATACGCAGTATTTT	CSAKMDTQYF
TRBD1	TRBV9	-	TRBJ2-4	TGTGCCAGCAGCCCCCTACAGGGGGCGTTGAACATTCAGTACTTC	CASSPLQGALNIQYF
-	TRBV6-6	-	TRBJ2-1	TGTGCCAGCAGTCAAACAGGGTCCTACAATGAGCAGTTCTTC	CASSQTGSYNEQFF
-	TRBV11-2	-	TRBJ1-5	TGTGCCAGCAGCTTAGACAACAATCAGCCCCAGCATTTT	CASSLDNNQPQHF
-	TRBV5-4	-	TRBJ2-7	TGTGCCAGCAGCTTGCGGGGGACCCCCTACGAGCAGTACTTC	CASSLRGTPYEQYF
-	TRBV4-3	-	TRBJ2-2	TGCGCCAGCAGCCAACGGGGCGGGGAGCTGTTTTTT	CASSQRGGELFF
TRBD2	TRBV5-1	-	TRBJ2-1	TGCGCCAGCAGCTTGGAAAGGACTAGCGGGAGCAATGAGCAGTTCTTC	CASSLERTSGSNEQFF
TRBD1	TRBV27	-	TRBJ2-7	TGTGCCAGCAGTTCCGGGACAGGGGCCTCCGAGCAGTACTTC	CASSSGTGASEQYF
-	TRBV4-3	-	TRBJ1-5	TGCGCCAGCAGCCAAGATGCCCGACCCATCAGCCCCCAGCATTTT	CASSQDARPISPQHF
-	TRBV10-3	-	TRBJ1-2	TGTGCCATCAGTGAGCTGACAGCTCTCTCCTATGGCTACACCTTC	CAISELTALSYGYTF
-	TRBV30	-	TRBJ2-1	TGTGCCTGGAGTGTAAGGGCTAGCAGTTACAATGAGCAGTTCTTC	CAWSVRASSYNEQFF
TRBD2	TRBV7-2	-	TRBJ2-4	TGTGCCAGCAGTTGGGGGGAGGGGACGGCCATTCAGTACTTC	CASSWGEGTAIQYF
-	TRBV6-6	-	TRBJ2-2	TGTGCCAGCTCTTTCGTGGCGGACACCGGGGAGCTGTTTTTT	CASSFVADTGELFF
-	TRBV29-1	-	TRBJ1-1	TGCAGCGTTGCCAGGACAGAGAGAACTGAAGCTTTCTTT	CSVARTERTEAFF
-	TRBV6-5	once	TRBJ1-1	TGTGCCAGCACCATGGGCCCCCCGGCCACTGAAGCTTTCTTT	CASTMGPPATEAFF
-	TRBV5-1	-	TRBJ2-1	TGCGCCAGCATGCGGGACAGAGGGAGGACCTACAATGAGCAGTTCTTC	CASMRDRGRTYNEQFF
-	TRBV5-3	-	TRBJ1-1	TGTGCCAGCAGCTTGGCAGGGAACACTGAAGCTTTCTTT	CASSLAGNTEAFF
-	TRBV12-2	-	TRBJ2-2	TGTGCAAGTCGCTTAGTAAGGCCCAACACCGGGGAGCTGTTTTTT	CASRLVRPNTGELFF
TRBD1	TRBV7-8	once	TRBJ1-3	TGTGCCAGCAGCGTGGACAGGGCTGGAAACACCATATATTTT	CASSVDRAGNTIYF
TRBD1	TRBV6-6	-	TRBJ1-5	TGTGCCAGCAGTCGCCTGGGACAGGGGGCGGGTCAGCCCCAGCATTTT	CASSRLGQGAGQPQHF